The 3 T cell receptor beta chains below come from one sample, sequenced in a study of blood T cells in healthy people across ages. Next came a second PCR, run for about 6 to 12 cycles, which used a sample-barcoded 5' primer along with a J-beta primer mix. TCRdb reanalysed the 5' RACE reads using MiXCR and keeps one entry per CDR3 protein. The data contain around 800,000 distinct CDR3 sequences, 25% to 30% of them singletons. This same sample was also taken into another study, of T cells of mothers and their children.

What was sequenced was blood. All receptors come from a boy aged 5-17 years in good health.

This clonotype was detected only a few times. The V call is TRBV7-2, the J call TRBJ1-6; 7 positions agree with TRBD1. V shed 4 bases and J 7 bases; nucleotides not matched to a gene: 7. Germline V lookup: CDR1 SGHTA, CDR2 FQGNSA. The CDR3 is 15 amino acids. CDR3 sequence reads: CASSSRTGQNSPLHF. As DNA, the CDR3 is TGTGCCAGCAGCTCTCGGACAGGCCAAAATTCACCCCTCCACTTT.

The J gene is TRBJ1-4, the V gene TRBV12-3 or TRBV12-4; no firm D call. The CDR3 has 14 residues. Between the trimmed V and J ends, which lost 1 base and 5 bases, there was a span of 8 bases. The CDR3 DNA reads TGTGCCAGCAGTTTAGGGCCCTGGAATGAAAAACTGTTTTTT. Amino acids: CASSLGPWNEKLFF.

The chain links TRBV10-3 to TRBJ2-6; D may be TRBD1 (6 bases). This CDR3 has 15 residues. Germline V lookup: CDR1 ENHRY, CDR2 SYGVKD. V was pared by 10 bases and J by 2 bases, with 15 bases between. The CDR3 nucleotides are TGTGCCACCGGGACAAGAGGAGCTGGGGCCAACGTCCTGACTTTC. Protein product: CATGTRGAGANVLTF.